These 27 T cell receptor beta chains were all obtained from the same sample, sequenced in a study of OX40 agonist ivuxolimab in advanced cancers. The assay was immunoSEQ multiplex PCR, and TCRdb's table has in-frame clones only and misses some. The table records tens of thousands of clones, approximately 83% of them present only once. The input for sequencing was CD4+ or CD8+ T cells sorted from blood, taken in a trial of the OX40 agonist ivuxolimab. These receptors originate from an adult with an advanced solid tumor such as melanoma, head and neck, liver or kidney cancer.

The chain employs TRBV6-5 and TRBJ2-7; D is unresolved. V lost 4 bases, J lost 3 bases, and 7 bases lay in between. Germline CDR1 is MNHEY and CDR2 is SVGAGI. The CDR3 contains 12 residues. CDR3 sequence reads: CASSLRVYEQYF. CDR3 nucleotides: TGTGCCAGCAGTTTACGCGTCTACGAGCAGTACTTC.

This clone has only one observation. This chain joins TRBV28 and TRBJ1-5; D unclear. Germline V gene lookup returns CDR1 MDHEN and CDR2 SYDVKM. V lost 4 bases and J 7 bases, leaving 17 bases between the germline ends. CDR3 size: 15 residues. For the CDR3, the DNA is TGTGCCAGCAGTTGGCCACAAGGCCCCAGCCAGCCCCAGCATTTT. It specifies CASSWPQGPSQPQHF.

The J gene is TRBJ2-5, the V gene TRBV4-2, with D perhaps matching TRBD2 (6 bases). The DNA matches TRBJ2-7 better at its end, which makes the J call doubtful. Germline CDR1 and CDR2: LGHNA and YNFKEQ. The CDR3 loop spans 15 amino acids. The CDR3 reads CASSQDGAGSYEQYF. In DNA, the CDR3 is TGTGCCAGCAGCCAAGACGGCGCGGGATCCTACGAGCAGTACTTC.

The chain links TRBV6-5 to TRBJ2-7; 10 positions agree with TRBD2. CDR1 MNHEY and CDR2 SVGAGI come from the germline V gene. The V segment lost 9 bases and the J segment 3 bases; nucleotides outside the gene matches: 8. This CDR3 contains 14 residues. The CDR3 sequence is CASARTSGNYEQYF. The CDR3 nucleotides read TGTGCCAGTGCTAGGACTAGCGGCAACTACGAGCAGTACTTC.

This clone has a single count. The chain is built from TRBV18 and TRBJ1-6; 7 nucleotides match TRBD1. Germline trimming cut 2 bases from V and 7 bases from J; bases unmatched to any gene: 5. From germline, CDR1 is KGHSH and CDR2 LQKENI. CDR3 size: 15 residues. The DNA of the CDR3 is TGTGCCAGCTCACCAGGGACGGACAGGAATTCACCCCTCCACTTT. Translating gives CASSPGTDRNSPLHF.

This chain joins TRBV7-8 and TRBJ1-5; unclear D gene. Per the germline V gene, CDR1 is SGHVS and CDR2 is FQNEAQ. Trimming cost V 5 bases and J 9 bases, with 23 bases left between them. This CDR3 contains 16 residues. The CDR3 region is CASSPVQQRGHVPQHF. CDR3 coding DNA: TGTGCCAGCAGCCCAGTTCAACAAAGAGGTCATGTGCCCCAGCATTTT.

This clone occurred a few times. V is TRBV5-6 and J is TRBJ2-7; D possibly corresponds to TRBD1 (5 bases). The CDR3 totals 15 residues. Germline CDR1 is SGHDT and CDR2 is YYEEEE. V lost 4 bases and J 4 bases, leaving 18 bases between the germline ends. CDR3 DNA sequence: TGTGCCAGCAGCGGGGCTGTGCTCCTCCGGTACGAGCAGTACTTC. Its translation: CASSGAVLLRYEQYF.

This clone was observed a handful of times. CDR3 DNA: TGTGCCAGCAGTGGGAATTGGGACACTGAAGCTTTCTTT. This translates into CASSGNWDTEAFF. The chain employs TRBV28 and TRBJ1-1; D call uncertain. V lost 5 bases and J lost 3, with 10 bases in between. The CDR3 loop spans 13 amino acids. Germline assignment: CDR1 MDHEN and CDR2 SYDVKM.

The chain uses TRBV4-1 and TRBJ2-1; no clear D gene. Germline V lookup: CDR1 MGHRA, CDR2 YSYEKL. CDR3 length: 16 residues. V lost 1 base and J lost 2, with 12 bases in between. This chain's CDR3 is CASSQVGRKTYNEQFF. The CDR3 bases are TGCGCCAGCAGCCAAGTAGGGCGGAAAACCTACAATGAGCAGTTCTTC.

This sequence joins TRBV4-2 and TRBJ1-6; a possible D gene is TRBD1 (5 bases). CDR1 and CDR2 from the germline V gene are LGHNA and YNFKEQ. The CDR3 contains 15 residues. V gave up 1 base and J gave up 7 bases, with 11 bases separating them. DNA of the CDR3: TGTGCCAGCAGCCAAGCGTGGGGACCGAATTCACCCCTCCACTTT. Its protein product is CASSQAWGPNSPLHF.

The chain combines TRBV7-2 with TRBJ2-1; 7 nucleotides line up with TRBD2. This CDR3 comprises 13 residues. Germline CDR1 is SGHTA and CDR2 is FQGNSA. Germline trimming cut 5 bases from V and 12 bases from J; bases unmatched to any gene: 10. The CDR3 here is CASSPWGEGGQFF. The CDR3 DNA is TGTGCCAGCAGCCCGTGGGGGGAGGGCGGGCAGTTCTTC.

J is TRBJ2-2 and V is TRBV19; D is perhaps TRBD2 (6 bases). Trimming cost V 5 bases and J 4 bases, with 14 bases left between them. Germline V gene data show CDR1 as LNHDA and CDR2 as SQIVND (reference sequence). This CDR3 has 15 amino acids. This CDR3 is CASSRRETLTGELFF. The CDR3 DNA follows: TGTGCCAGTAGTCGACGGGAGACTCTCACCGGGGAGCTGTTTTTT.

V usage is TRBV11-2 and J usage is TRBJ2-7, with 8 bases that match TRBD1. The CDR3 has 17 amino acids. Germline V gene data show CDR1 as SGHAT and CDR2 as FQNNGV. V was clipped by 1 base and J by 0 bases; unmatched bases: 8. CDR3 protein: CASSLASYDRGSYEQYF. The CDR3 coding sequence is TGTGCCAGCAGCTTAGCCTCCTACGACAGGGGCTCCTACGAGCAGTACTTC. Using reference TRBV11-2 and TRBJ2-7 for the parts outside the CDR3, the full variable domain is EAGVAQSPRYKIIEKRQSVAFWCNPISGHATLYWYQQILGQGPKLLIQFQNNGVVDDSQLPKDRFSAERLKGVDSTLKIQPAKLEDSAVYLCASSLASYDRGSYEQYFGPGTRLTVT.

This chain links TRBV28 with TRBJ1-5; no reliable D call. The V end was cut by 6 bases, the J end by 10 bases, with 13 bases between. The CDR3 runs 12 residues. Germline CDR1 MDHEN, CDR2 SYDVKM. In DNA, the CDR3 is TGTGCCAGCAGCCGAGACGGCAGACCCCAGCATTTT. Its translation is CASSRDGRPQHF.

The chain joins TRBV7-2 to TRBJ2-1, with D maybe TRBD2 (6 bases). The germline V gene has CDR1 SGHTA and CDR2 FQGNSA. With 1 base removed from V and 6 bases from J, the gap between germline ends came to 10 bases. The CDR3 length is 14 residues. The CDR3 reads CASSLVRGGNEQFF. The CDR3 nucleotides are TGTGCCAGCAGCTTAGTGCGGGGTGGCAATGAGCAGTTCTTC. Filled out from reference TRBV7-2 and TRBJ2-1, the complete variable domain reads GAGVSQSPSNKVTEKGKDVELRCDPISGHTALYWYRQSLGQGLEFLIYFQGNSAPDKSGLPSDRFSAERTGGSVSTLTIQRTQQEDSAVYLCASSLVRGGNEQFFGPGTRLTVL.

The chain couples TRBV28 to TRBJ1-5; D call uncertain. Trimming cost V 3 bases and J 5 bases, with 11 bases left between them. Germline V gene sequence: CDR1 MDHEN, CDR2 SYDVKM. The CDR3 loop spans 14 amino acids. The CDR3 spells CASSFRSAYQPQHF. CDR3 coding DNA: TGTGCCAGCAGTTTCAGGAGTGCCTATCAGCCCCAGCATTTT. The variable domain in full, with the rest retrieved from reference TRBV28 and TRBJ1-5, is DVKVTQSSRYLVKRTGEKVFLECVQDMDHENMFWYRQDPGLGLRLIYFSYDVKMKEKGDIPEGYSVSREKKERFSLILESASTNQTSMYLCASSFRSAYQPQHFGDGTRLSIL.

J is TRBJ2-1 and V is TRBV19, with 10 positions matching TRBD2. Germline V lookup: CDR1 LNHDA, CDR2 SQIVND (reference sequence). The CDR3 covers 16 residues. V lost 1 base and J lost 7; bases outside the gene matches: 7. The CDR3 sequence is CASSIARSGGANEQFF. DNA for the CDR3: TGTGCCAGTAGTATAGCTCGGAGCGGGGGGGCGAATGAGCAGTTCTTC.

V is TRBV27 and J is TRBJ2-5; 14 bases line up with TRBD2. The J segment lost 5 bases and the V segment lost 3 bases, leaving 5 bases of the junction unmatched. This CDR3 contains 16 residues. The V gene's germline CDR1 is MNHEY and CDR2 SMNVEV (reference sequence). The CDR3 reads CASSLGTSGRGETQYF. The DNA of the CDR3 is TGTGCCAGCAGTTTGGGGACTAGCGGGAGAGGTGAGACCCAGTACTTC.

The V gene is TRBV5-1, the J gene TRBJ2-2; 11 nucleotides match TRBD2. The CDR3 sequence is 17 residues long. Per the germline V gene, CDR1 is SGHRS and CDR2 is YFSETQ. The junction had 7 bases not matched to a gene; V was cut back by 6 bases and J by 0 bases. The CDR3 DNA reads TGCGCCAGCATTGGAACTAGCGGGAGTTCGAACACCGGGGAGCTGTTTTTT. Translating gives CASIGTSGSSNTGELFF.

This chain links TRBV27 with TRBJ2-7; TRBD1 agrees at 12 bases. This CDR3 region has 16 residues. The germline CDR1 and CDR2 sequences are MNHEY and SMNVEV (reference sequence). V lost 4 bases, J lost 6 bases, and 10 bases stayed unmatched. CDR3 nucleotide sequence: TGTGCCAGCAGTTCGAGTCGCGGGACAGGGGGCCTCGAGCAGTACTTC. Translated: CASSSSRGTGGLEQYF.

Comments on this clone: One end of the junction varies from germline; a read error may be responsible. The V and J genes are TRBV2 and TRBJ2-3, with D maybe TRBD2 (6 bases). The germline V gene has CDR1 SNHLY and CDR2 FYNNEI. This CDR3 has 14 amino acids. This CDR3 reads CASTERELGDTQYF. The CDR3 DNA sequence: TGTGCCAGCACTGAACGGGAGCTTGGAGATACGCAGTATTTT.

This clone occurred once. V usage is TRBV4-3 and J usage is TRBJ1-2; 7 nucleotides align to TRBD1. This CDR3 has 15 residues. V lost 0 bases to trimming and J lost 4 bases; unmatched junction nucleotides: 5. The germline V gene encodes CDR1 LGHNA and CDR2 YSLEER. The CDR3: CASSQDAGTAYGYTF. The CDR3 DNA reads TGCGCCAGCAGCCAAGATGCAGGGACAGCCTATGGCTACACCTTC.

This chain links TRBV7-2 with TRBJ2-7, with 10 positions matching TRBD2. CDR1 and CDR2 from the germline V gene are SGHTA and FQGNSA. This CDR3 spans 15 amino acids. The ends lost 4 bases at V and 3 bases at J; junction bases unmatched: 6. The CDR3 sequence is CASSWGLAGDYEQYF. The DNA for the CDR3 is TGTGCCAGCAGCTGGGGGCTAGCGGGAGACTACGAGCAGTACTTC. Combining the CDR3 with reference TRBV7-2 and TRBJ2-7 gives the whole variable domain GAGVSQSPSNKVTEKGKDVELRCDPISGHTALYWYRQSLGQGLEFLIYFQGNSAPDKSGLPSDRFSAERTGGSVSTLTIQRTQQEDSAVYLCASSWGLAGDYEQYFGPGTRLTVT.

The chain couples TRBV5-4 to TRBJ2-1, with TRBD2 matching over 8 bases. V gave up 4 bases and J gave up 4 bases; unmatched junction bases: 10. Germline CDR1 SGHNT, CDR2 YYREEE (reference sequence). The CDR3 runs 16 residues. In DNA, the CDR3 is TGTGCCAGCAGCGTCTCCTCCAGCGGGGGATACAATGAGCAGTTCTTC. Its protein is CASSVSSSGGYNEQFF.

J is TRBJ1-2 and V is TRBV4-3; 8 bases align to TRBD1. Germline loops: CDR1 LGHNA, CDR2 YSLEER. The V segment lost 4 bases and the J segment 7 bases; nucleotides outside the gene matches: 8. CDR3 length: 14 amino acids. In DNA form, the CDR3 reads TGCGCCAGCAGCCCAAATCAGGGGGCCTTTGGCTACACCTTC. Protein: CASSPNQGAFGYTF.

The chain uses TRBV27 and TRBJ1-2; D may be TRBD1 (5 bases). Germline values: CDR1 MNHEY, CDR2 SMNVEV (reference sequence). V gave up 6 bases and J gave up 5 bases, with 22 bases separating them. This CDR3 has 16 residues. The CDR3 nucleotides are TGTGCCAGCAGCCACGGGGCGTCTCTCTCGGATTATGGCTACACCTTC. Its translation: CASSHGASLSDYGYTF.

V is TRBV6-4 and J is TRBJ2-6; D not certain. Per the germline V gene, CDR1 is MRHNA and CDR2 is SNTAGT. CDR3 length: 13 amino acids. V was shortened by 0 bases and J by 3 bases, with 0 bases between the two germline ends. This CDR3 is CASSDSGANVLTF. In nucleotides, the CDR3 is TGTGCCAGCAGTGACTCTGGGGCCAACGTCCTGACTTTC.